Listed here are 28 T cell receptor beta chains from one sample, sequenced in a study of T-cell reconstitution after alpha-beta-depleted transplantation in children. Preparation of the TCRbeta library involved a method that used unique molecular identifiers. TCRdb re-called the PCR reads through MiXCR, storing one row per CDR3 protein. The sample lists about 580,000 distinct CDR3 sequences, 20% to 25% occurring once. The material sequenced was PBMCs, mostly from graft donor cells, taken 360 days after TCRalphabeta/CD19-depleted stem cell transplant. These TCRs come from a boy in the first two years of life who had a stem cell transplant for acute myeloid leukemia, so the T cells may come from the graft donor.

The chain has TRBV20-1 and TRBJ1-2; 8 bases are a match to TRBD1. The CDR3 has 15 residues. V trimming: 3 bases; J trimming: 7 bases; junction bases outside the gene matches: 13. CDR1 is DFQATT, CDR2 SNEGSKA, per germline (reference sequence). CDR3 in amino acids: CSASGSQGALGGYTF. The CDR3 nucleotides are TGCAGTGCTAGTGGGTCCCAGGGGGCCCTTGGTGGCTACACCTTC.

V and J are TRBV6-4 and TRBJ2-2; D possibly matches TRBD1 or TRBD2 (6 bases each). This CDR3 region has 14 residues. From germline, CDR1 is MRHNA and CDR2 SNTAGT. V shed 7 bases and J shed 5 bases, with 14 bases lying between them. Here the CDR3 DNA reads TGTGCCAGCACCCTCGAGGGGGGAACCGGGGAGCTGTTTTTT. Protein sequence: CASTLEGGTGELFF.

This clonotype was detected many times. CDR3 nucleotide sequence: TGCGCCAGCAGCCAAAGCGGGGCGGTCGTGGATTCACCCCTCCACTTT. Translating it yields CASSQSGAVVDSPLHF. The chain joins TRBV4-3 to TRBJ1-6; possibly TRBD1 for D (5 bases). Trimming took off 2 bases at V and 8 bases at J, with 16 bases between the two ends. CDR1 is LGHNA, CDR2 YSLEER, per germline. The CDR3 covers 16 residues.

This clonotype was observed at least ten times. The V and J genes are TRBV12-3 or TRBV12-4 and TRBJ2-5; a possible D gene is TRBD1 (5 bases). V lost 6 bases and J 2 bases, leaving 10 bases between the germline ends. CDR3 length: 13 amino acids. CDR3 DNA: TGTGCCAGCAGGCCCGACAGTCAAGAGACCCAGTACTTC. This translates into CASRPDSQETQYF.

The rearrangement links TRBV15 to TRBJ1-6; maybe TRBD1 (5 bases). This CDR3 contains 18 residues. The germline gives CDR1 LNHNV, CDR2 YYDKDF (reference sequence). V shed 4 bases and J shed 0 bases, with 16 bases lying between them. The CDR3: CATSTGDGTYSYNSPLHF. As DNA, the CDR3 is TGTGCCACCAGCACCGGGGACGGGACCTACTCCTATAATTCACCCCTCCACTTT.

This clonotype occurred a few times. This chain's CDR3 is CASSPGMEAFF. Here the CDR3 DNA reads TGTGCCAGCAGTCCTGGGATGGAAGCTTTCTTT. The chain is built from TRBV12-3 or TRBV12-4 and TRBJ1-1, with D unclear. Trimming removed 5 bases at V and 8 bases at J, with 9 bases between. The CDR3 consists of 11 residues.

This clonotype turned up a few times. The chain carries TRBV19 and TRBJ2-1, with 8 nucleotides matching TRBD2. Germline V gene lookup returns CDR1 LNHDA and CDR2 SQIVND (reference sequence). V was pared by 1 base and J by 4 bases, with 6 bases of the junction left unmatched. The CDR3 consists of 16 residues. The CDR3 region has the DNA TGTGCCAGTAGTATAGGGGGCGGGGGGACGTACAATGAGCAGTTCTTC. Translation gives CASSIGGGGTYNEQFF. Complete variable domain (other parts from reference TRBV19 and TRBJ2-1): DGGITQSPKYLFRKEGQNVTLSCEQNLNHDAMYWYRQDPGQGLRLIYYSQIVNDFQKGDIAEGYSVSREKKESFPLTVTSAQKNPTAFYLCASSIGGGGTYNEQFFGPGTRLTVL.

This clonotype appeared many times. In DNA form, the CDR3 reads TGCAGCGTTGTGGGACAGTTTTTGAACACTGAAGCTTTCTTT. Translation: CSVVGQFLNTEAFF. The chain carries TRBV29-1 and TRBJ1-1; 7 nucleotides match TRBD1. CDR3 length equals 14 residues. V shed 4 bases and J 0 bases; nucleotides not matched to a gene: 5. Germline V gene lookup returns CDR1 SQVTM and CDR2 ANQGSEA.

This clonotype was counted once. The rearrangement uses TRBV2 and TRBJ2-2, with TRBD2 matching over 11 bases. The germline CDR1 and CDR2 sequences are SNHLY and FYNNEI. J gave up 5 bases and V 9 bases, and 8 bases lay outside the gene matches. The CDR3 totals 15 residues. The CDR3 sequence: CASLAGGRWTGELFF. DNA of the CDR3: TGTGCCAGTCTAGCGGGGGGCCGGTGGACCGGGGAGCTGTTTTTT.

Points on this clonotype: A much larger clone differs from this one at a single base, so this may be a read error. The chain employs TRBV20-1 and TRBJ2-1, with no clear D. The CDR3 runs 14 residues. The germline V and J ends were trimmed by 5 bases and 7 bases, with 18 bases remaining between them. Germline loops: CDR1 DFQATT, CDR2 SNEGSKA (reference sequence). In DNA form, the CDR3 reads TGCAGTGCTCCAGGAATCCATTCCTTTAATGAGCAGTTCTTC. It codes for CSAPGIHSFNEQFF.

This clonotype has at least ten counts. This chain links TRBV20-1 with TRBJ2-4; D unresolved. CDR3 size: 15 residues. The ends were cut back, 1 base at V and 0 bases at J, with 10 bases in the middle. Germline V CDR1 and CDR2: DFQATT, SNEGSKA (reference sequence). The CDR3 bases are TGCAGTGCTAGAGCCCCGGTGGAAGCCAAAAACATTCAGTACTTC. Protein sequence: CSARAPVEAKNIQYF.

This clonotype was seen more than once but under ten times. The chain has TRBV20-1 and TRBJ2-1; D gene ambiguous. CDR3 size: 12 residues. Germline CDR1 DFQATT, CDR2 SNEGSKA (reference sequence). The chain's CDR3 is CSRPAALNEQFF. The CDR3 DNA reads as TGCAGCCGCCCGGCCGCACTCAATGAGCAGTTCTTC.

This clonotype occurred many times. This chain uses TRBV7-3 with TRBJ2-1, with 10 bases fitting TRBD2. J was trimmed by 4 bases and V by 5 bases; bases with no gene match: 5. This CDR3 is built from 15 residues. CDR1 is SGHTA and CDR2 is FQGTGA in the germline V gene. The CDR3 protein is CASSRERGGYNEQFF. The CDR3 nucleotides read TGTGCCAGCAGCCGAGAGCGGGGGGGATACAATGAGCAGTTCTTC.

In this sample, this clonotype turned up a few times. The CDR3, as DNA: TGTGCCAGCAGCCCCCGACTAGCGGGGGGGGGAAATCCCAGCACAGATACGCAGTATTTT. Translating it yields CASSPRLAGGGNPSTDTQYF. The V call is TRBV11-2, the J call TRBJ2-3; TRBD2 aligns across 14 bases. V shed 5 bases and J 0 bases; nucleotides not matched to a gene: 13. Germline V lookup: CDR1 SGHAT, CDR2 FQNNGV. The CDR3 runs to 20 residues.

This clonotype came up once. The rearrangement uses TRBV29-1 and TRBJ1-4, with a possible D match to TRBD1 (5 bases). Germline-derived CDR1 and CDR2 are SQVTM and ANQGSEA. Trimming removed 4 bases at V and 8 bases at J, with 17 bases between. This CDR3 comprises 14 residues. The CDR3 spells CSVGNDRSGEKLFF. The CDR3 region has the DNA TGCAGCGTTGGAAACGACAGATCTGGGGAAAAACTGTTTTTT.

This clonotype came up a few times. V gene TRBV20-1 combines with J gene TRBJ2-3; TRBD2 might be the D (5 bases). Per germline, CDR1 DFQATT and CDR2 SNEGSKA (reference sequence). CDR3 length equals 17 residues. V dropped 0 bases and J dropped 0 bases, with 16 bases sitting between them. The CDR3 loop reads CSARDWTLPSSTDTQYF. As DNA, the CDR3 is TGCAGTGCTAGAGATTGGACTCTTCCCTCTAGCACAGATACGCAGTATTTT.

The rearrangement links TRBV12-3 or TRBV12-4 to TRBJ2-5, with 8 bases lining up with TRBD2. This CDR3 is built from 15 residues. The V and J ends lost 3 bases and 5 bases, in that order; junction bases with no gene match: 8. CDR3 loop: CASSFGGGISETQYF. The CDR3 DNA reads TGTGCCAGCAGTTTTGGCGGGGGGATTAGTGAGACCCAGTACTTC.

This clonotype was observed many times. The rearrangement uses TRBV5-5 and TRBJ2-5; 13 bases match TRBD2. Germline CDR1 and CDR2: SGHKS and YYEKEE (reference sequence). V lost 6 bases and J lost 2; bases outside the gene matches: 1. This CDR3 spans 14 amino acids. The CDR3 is CASTGLAGQETQYF. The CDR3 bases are TGTGCCAGCACGGGACTAGCGGGGCAAGAGACCCAGTACTTC. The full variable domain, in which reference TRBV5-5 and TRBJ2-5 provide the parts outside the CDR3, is DAGVTQSPTHLIKTRGQQVTLRCSPISGHKSVSWYQQVLGQGPQFIFQYYEKEERGRGNFPDRFSARQFPNYSSELNVNALLLGDSALYLCASTGLAGQETQYFGPGTRLLVL.

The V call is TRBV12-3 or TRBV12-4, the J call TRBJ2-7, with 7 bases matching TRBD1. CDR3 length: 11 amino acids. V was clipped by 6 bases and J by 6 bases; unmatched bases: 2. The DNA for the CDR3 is TGTGCCAGCAGGGGGGACAGCGAGCAGTACTTC. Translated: CASRGDSEQYF.

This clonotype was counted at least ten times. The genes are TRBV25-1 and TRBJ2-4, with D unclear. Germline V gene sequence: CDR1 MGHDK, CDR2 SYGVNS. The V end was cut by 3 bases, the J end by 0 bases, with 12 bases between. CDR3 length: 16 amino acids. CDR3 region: CASSDGPTLAKNIQYF. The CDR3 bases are TGTGCCAGCAGTGATGGGCCGACACTAGCCAAAAACATTCAGTACTTC.

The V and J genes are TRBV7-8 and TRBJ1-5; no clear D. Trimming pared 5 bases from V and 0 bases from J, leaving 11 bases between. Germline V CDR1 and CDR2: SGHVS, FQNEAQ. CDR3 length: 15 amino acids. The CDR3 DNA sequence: TGTGCCAGCAGCCAAGAGATTTATAGCAATCAGCCCCAGCATTTT. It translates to CASSQEIYSNQPQHF.

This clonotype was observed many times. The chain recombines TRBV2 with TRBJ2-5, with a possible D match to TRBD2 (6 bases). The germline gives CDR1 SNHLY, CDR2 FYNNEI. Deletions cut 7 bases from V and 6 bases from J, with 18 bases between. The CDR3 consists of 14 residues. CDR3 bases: TGTGCCAGCATACGGGCGACCGGCGGGAAGACCCAGTACTTC. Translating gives CASIRATGGKTQYF.

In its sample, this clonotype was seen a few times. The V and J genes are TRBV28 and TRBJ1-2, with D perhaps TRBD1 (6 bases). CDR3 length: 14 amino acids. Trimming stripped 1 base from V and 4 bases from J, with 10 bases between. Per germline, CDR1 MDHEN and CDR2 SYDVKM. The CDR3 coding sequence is TGTGCCAGCAGTTTATTAACAGGGTCCTATGGCTACACCTTC. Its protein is CASSLLTGSYGYTF.

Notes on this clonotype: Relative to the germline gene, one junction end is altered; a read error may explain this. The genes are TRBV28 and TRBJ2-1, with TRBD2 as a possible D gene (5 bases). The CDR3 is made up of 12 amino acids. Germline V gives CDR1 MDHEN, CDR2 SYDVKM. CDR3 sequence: CASSSRVNGRGF. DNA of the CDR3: TGTGCCAGCAGTTCCCGGGTGAATGGACGGGGCTTC.

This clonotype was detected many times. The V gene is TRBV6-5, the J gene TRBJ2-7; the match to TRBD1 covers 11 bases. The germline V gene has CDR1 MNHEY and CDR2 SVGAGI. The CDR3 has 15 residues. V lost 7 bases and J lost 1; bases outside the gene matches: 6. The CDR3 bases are TGTGCCAGCAAGGGAGGACAGGGGGCTTCCTACGAGCAGTACTTC. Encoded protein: CASKGGQGASYEQYF.

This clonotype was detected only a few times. The CDR3 nucleotides are TGTGCCACCAGTGATTCGGGGCGGGGGAAGTCCAATGAGCAGTTCTTC. This encodes CATSDSGRGKSNEQFF. V usage is TRBV24-1 and J usage is TRBJ2-1, with TRBD2 matching 7 bases. Trimming took 2 bases from V and 6 from J; bases not matched to a gene: 9. The CDR3 spans 16 residues. CDR1 KGHDR and CDR2 SFDVKD come from the germline V gene.

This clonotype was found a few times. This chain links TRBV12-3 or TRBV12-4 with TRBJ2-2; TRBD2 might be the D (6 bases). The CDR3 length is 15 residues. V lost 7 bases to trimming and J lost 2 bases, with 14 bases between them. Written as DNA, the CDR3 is TGTGCCAGCAAAGGAGGGGCATTAAACACCGGGGAGCTGTTTTTT. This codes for CASKGGALNTGELFF.

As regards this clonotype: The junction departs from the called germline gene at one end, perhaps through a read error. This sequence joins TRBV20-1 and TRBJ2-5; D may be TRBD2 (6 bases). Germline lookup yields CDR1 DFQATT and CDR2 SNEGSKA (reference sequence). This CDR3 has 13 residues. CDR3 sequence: CCASRGVRETQYF. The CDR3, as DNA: TGCTGTGCTAGTCGCGGGGTGAGGGAGACCCAGTACTTC.